This note documents a single TCR beta chain sequence. The antigen is undetermined. The data originate from a study of blood T cells in healthy people across ages. Germline loops: CDR1 SGHRS, CDR2 YFSETQ. The CDR3 extends over 14 amino acids. Trimming left V 5 bases short and J 5 bases short, with 17 bases between. Study conclusions and caveats: Possibly, changes in expanded clonotypes were confounded because donor CMV status was unknown.

Isolation recovered at least 6.5 million PBMCs from every sample. Primers used in a second PCR of about 7 to 12 cycles were a sample-barcoded 5' primer and a J-beta primer mix. TCRdb recomputed calls from the 5' RACE reads with MiXCR, one row per CDR3 protein. The sample yields about 640,000 distinct CDR3 sequences, approximately 59% seen once. This sequence joins TRBV5-1 and TRBJ2-7; D gene uncertain. Sample: blood. This TCR was recovered from a man aged 55 to 70 in good health. The CDR3 loop is CASRARAPEDEQYF. CDR3 DNA: TGCGCCAGCAGGGCCCGGGCCCCCGAAGACGAGCAGTACTTC.